This record looks at one T cell receptor (beta chain) sequence and its context. The CDR3 sequence is 15 residues long. V lost 1 base and J lost 1, with 10 bases in between. Germline loops: CDR1 LNHNV, CDR2 YYDKDF (reference sequence). Seattle cases were enrolled at active infection and followed longitudinally. This sample was included in a study of blood T cell repertoires in COVID-19. The wider study: The samples span acute and convalescent COVID-19 from the United States, Italy and Spain. Sources were T cells, B-cell-depleted T cells, or PBMCs; the material itself was cDNA or gDNA.

The authors' processing: Amplifying reference gene primers gave estimates of nucleated cell counts. Assay used: immunoSEQ multiplex PCR; TCRdb lists only in-frame clones, some missing. The D gene and trimming were derived from the DNA, and the V and J assignments and clone size from that table. The sample holds more than 300,000 clones, 90% seen once. The chain joins TRBV15 to TRBJ2-5; weak D call: TRBD2 (6 bases). The sequenced material came from peripheral blood. This receptor was taken from a woman between 35 and 50 years old with COVID-19, enrolled during active disease. CDR3 sequence reads: CATSRVGGAQETQYF. Written as DNA, the CDR3 is TGTGCCACCAGCAGAGTGGGCGGGGCCCAAGAGACCCAGTACTTC.